This T cell receptor beta chain was observed in a study of siplizumab effects on memory and regulatory T cells. Study-wide results and limits: There were only a minor fraction of alloreactive clones that mapped to unstimulated subsets. Most proliferating CD4+ or CD8+ clones, roughly 80-96%, had no naive or memory assignment. Naive T cells seemed more diverse than memory cells; they also seemed major alloresponse contributors. In the presence of siplizumab, alloreactive sequences traceable to unstimulated CD4+ memory cells were significantly reduced.

The repertoire was sequenced with immunoSEQ multiplex PCR; TCRdb's copy has only in-frame clones and lacks some. The sample yields tens of thousands of clones, approximately 86% seen once. Germline V gene sequence: CDR1 LGHNT, CDR2 FRNRAP. The V end was cut by 1 base, the J end by 0 bases, with 4 bases between. The CDR3 is 15 residues long. In the case of this clone: Its antigen remains unidentified.

The sample taken for sequencing was Tregs sorted from blood. The J gene is TRBJ2-6, the V gene TRBV12-5; D not resolved. This clonotype was sampled from a human donor in good health. The chain's CDR3 is CASGLGLSGANVLTF. Here the CDR3 DNA reads TGTGCTAGTGGTTTGGGGCTCTCTGGGGCCAACGTCCTGACTTTC. Together with reference TRBV12-5 and TRBJ2-6, the CDR3 gives the full variable domain: DARVTQTPRHKVTEMGQEVTMRCQPILGHNTVFWYRQTMMQGLELLAYFRNRAPLDDSGMPKDRFSAEMPDATLATLKIQPSEPRDSAVYFCASGLGLSGANVLTFGAGSRLTVL.